This T cell receptor beta chain was sequenced during a study of Ad26.COV2.S vaccination and SARS-CoV-2 variants. Study information: In the study, Ad26.COV2.S was injected intramuscularly once, or twice 56 days apart.

Trimming removed 2 bases from V and 0 bases from J, with 14 bases in between. Germline CDR1 and CDR2: SGDLS and YYNGEE. The CDR3 covers 16 residues. Treatment specified: around 19 received Ad26.COV2.S at low or high dose, single or two shots; 5 received placebo; per-sample allocation not given. Day 63 following the first vaccine or placebo injection was when the samples were taken. An adult donor aged 18-55 years was enrolled in Boston. It was Wuhan-strain SARS-CoV-2 spike that the Ad26 vaccine vector expressed. Comment on this clone: The antigen is undetermined.

Sequencing was performed with immunoSEQ multiplex PCR; in TCRdb, only in-frame clones are kept and a portion is missing. The repertoire holds about 380,000 clones, 80% to 90% seen once, with nearly 7.5% in the top ten. Study-wide findings and caveats: People given the vaccine had a wider spike-specific TCR breadth than placebo recipients did.

The chain combines TRBV9 with TRBJ1-1; possibly TRBD1 for D (6 bases). This clonotype was obtained from a person aged 18 to 65 who received the Ad26.COV2.S COVID-19 vaccine or a placebo. Sequenced material: peripheral blood, taken in a trial of Ad26.COV2.S vaccine versus placebo. The DNA of the CDR3 is TGTGCCAGCAGCGTCGGTCCCACAGGGTTGAACACTGAAGCTTTCTTT. Translation: CASSVGPTGLNTEAFF.